This T cell receptor (beta chain) was sequenced for a study of shared clonotypes between healthy human individuals. V gave up 5 bases and J gave up 1 base, with 8 bases separating them. This CDR3 spans 13 amino acids. From germline, CDR1 is MDHEN and CDR2 SYDVKM. TCRdb's table, derived via immunoSEQ multiplex PCR, lists solely in-frame clones and lacks some. The data show roughly 490,000 clones, 75% to 85% seen once. This clone was counted between two and nine times. It differs at one base from a far larger clone, so likely a read error. This clonotype originated in a woman in her thirties or forties in good health. Some clones in this sample may be carry-over from other donors' samples. The source material was PBMCs. The chain uses TRBV28 and TRBJ1-1; D call uncertain. The CDR3 is CASSPTENTEAFF. In DNA, the CDR3 is TGTGCCAGCAGTCCAACAGAGAACACTGAAGCTTTCTTT. The full variable domain, completed using reference TRBV28 and TRBJ1-1, is DVKVTQSSRYLVKRTGEKVFLECVQDMDHENMFWYRQDPGLGLRLIYFSYDVKMKEKGDIPEGYSVSREKKERFSLILESASTNQTSMYLCASSPTENTEAFFGQGTRLTVV.